The 24 T cell receptor beta chains below all came from one sample that was sequenced in a study of T cell repertoires in cytomegalovirus infection. MiXCR, run by TCRdb on the reads, gives a single entry per CDR3 protein. Here the sample spans some 220,000 distinct CDR3 sequences, roughly 34% being singletons. No antigen has been assigned to these receptors. Sample: CD8+ T cells from cultured PBMCs, taken from culture after CMV antigen stimulation. The receptors were gathered from a human donor in good health (CMV status not recorded). Some clones in this sample may be carry-over from other donors' samples.

The chain couples TRBV7-2 to TRBJ2-5; D remains ambiguous. V was trimmed by 3 bases and J by 3 bases, leaving 8 bases between them. This CDR3 has 13 residues. Germline-derived CDR1 and CDR2 are SGHTA and FQGNSA. The CDR3 is CASSLGIKETQYF. In DNA form, the CDR3 reads TGTGCCAGCAGCTTGGGGATTAAAGAGACCCAGTACTTC.

The table lists this clonotype with a few counts. CDR3 in DNA: TGCAGCGTTGAAGGACGGGGACTAGCGGGGTCCTACGAGCAGTACTTC. It yields the protein CSVEGRGLAGSYEQYF. This chain uses TRBV29-1 with TRBJ2-7; TRBD2 aligns across 13 bases. The CDR3 has 16 residues. The V and J ends lost 1 base and 1 base, in that order; junction bases with no gene match: 4. From germline, CDR1 is SQVTM and CDR2 ANQGSEA.

The rearrangement joins TRBV7-2 to TRBJ2-1, with 11 bases aligning to TRBD2. Germline V gene sequence: CDR1 SGHTA, CDR2 FQGNSA. The trim removed 7 bases at V and 2 bases at J, leaving 16 bases unmatched. The CDR3 is 19 amino acids. This CDR3 reads CASTPHPSTSGDTYNEQFF. CDR3 nucleotides: TGTGCCAGCACCCCCCATCCCTCGACTAGCGGGGATACCTACAATGAGCAGTTCTTC. The entire variable domain, with the rest obtained from reference TRBV7-2 and TRBJ2-1, is as follows: GAGVSQSPSNKVTEKGKDVELRCDPISGHTALYWYRQSLGQGLEFLIYFQGNSAPDKSGLPSDRFSAERTGGSVSTLTIQRTQQEDSAVYLCASTPHPSTSGDTYNEQFFGPGTRLTVL.

This sequence joins TRBV11-2 and TRBJ2-7; the D gene is possibly TRBD1 (5 bases). The CDR3 extends over 12 amino acids. The ends were cut back, 3 bases at V and 3 bases at J, with 6 bases in the middle. Per the germline V gene, CDR1 is SGHAT and CDR2 is FQNNGV. Here the CDR3 DNA reads TGTGCCAGCAGCTTTACAGGCTACGAGCAGTACTTC. Translation: CASSFTGYEQYF.

This rearrangement joins TRBV12-3 or TRBV12-4 to TRBJ1-1; D unresolved. V lost 6 bases to trimming and J lost 7 bases, with 15 bases between them. The CDR3 extends over 13 amino acids. Here the CDR3 DNA reads TGTGCCAGCAGCCGCGACCCAAGAAGTGAAGCTTTCTTT. It codes for CASSRDPRSEAFF.

The chain couples TRBV7-9 to TRBJ2-7; D possibly matches TRBD1 or TRBD2 (5 bases each). Germline CDR1 is SEHNR and CDR2 is FQNEAQ (reference sequence). V was trimmed by 5 bases and J by 2 bases, leaving 19 bases between them. The CDR3 sequence is 16 residues long. The CDR3 is CASSPRIGDGAYEQYF. CDR3 DNA sequence: TGTGCCAGCAGCCCCAGGATAGGGGACGGGGCCTACGAGCAGTACTTC. The full variable domain, in which reference TRBV7-9 and TRBJ2-7 provide the parts outside the CDR3, is DTGVSQNPRHKITKRGQNVTFRCDPISEHNRLYWYRQTLGQGPEFLTYFQNEAQLEKSRLLSDRFSAERPKGSFSTLEIQRTEQGDSAMYLCASSPRIGDGAYEQYFGPGTRLTVT.

The chain couples TRBV9 to TRBJ2-3, with D perhaps TRBD1 (5 bases). V lost 0 bases and J 1 base, leaving 12 bases between the germline ends. The germline CDR1 and CDR2 sequences are SGDLS and YYNGEE. There are 16 residues in the CDR3. CDR3 protein: CASSVGGGAGTDTQYF. In DNA form, the CDR3 reads TGTGCCAGCAGCGTAGGGGGTGGGGCCGGCACAGATACGCAGTATTTT.

At least ten counts were recorded for this clonotype. The rearrangement links TRBV7-2 to TRBJ2-2, with 8 bases that match TRBD2. J lost 3 bases, V lost 6 bases, and 12 bases had no gene match. Looked up from germline, CDR1 is SGHTA and CDR2 is FQGNSA. This CDR3 spans 17 amino acids. This CDR3 is CASRLGLEFLYTGELFF. CDR3 coding DNA: TGTGCCAGCAGGCTGGGACTAGAGTTTCTTTACACCGGGGAGCTGTTTTTT.

This clonotype appeared many times. The V call is TRBV7-3, the J call TRBJ2-1, with a tentative D call TRBD1 (5 bases). Trimming left V 4 bases short and J 10 bases short, with 14 bases between. Germline CDR1 is SGHTA and CDR2 is FQGTGA. CDR3 size: 13 residues. The CDR3 region is CASSSRRGGEQFF. CDR3 in DNA: TGTGCCAGCAGCTCGCGAAGGGGTGGAGAGCAGTTCTTC.

In DNA, the CDR3 is TGTGCCAGCAGAAGGACTACCTACGAGCAGTACTTC. Translated: CASRRTTYEQYF. The chain carries TRBV27 and TRBJ2-7; D might be TRBD2 (6 bases). Trimming cost V 6 bases and J 2 bases, with 8 bases left between them. Per germline, CDR1 MNHEY and CDR2 SMNVEV (reference sequence). The CDR3 has 12 residues.

The gene calls are TRBV7-3 and TRBJ1-2; D is unresolved. The CDR3 covers 13 residues. V was shortened by 1 base and J by 4 bases, with 7 bases between the two germline ends. The germline V gene encodes CDR1 SGHTA and CDR2 FQGTGA. The CDR3 loop reads CASSLISSYGYTF. The CDR3 DNA is TGTGCCAGCAGCTTAATATCCAGCTATGGCTACACCTTC.

The gene calls are TRBV7-8 and TRBJ2-2, with TRBD2 identical over 9 bases. V lost 1 base to trimming and J lost 2 bases; unmatched junction nucleotides: 5. The CDR3 totals 17 residues. Germline CDR1 and CDR2: SGHVS and FQNEAQ. In nucleotides, the CDR3 is TGTGCCAGCAGCTTAGTAGTAGCGGGGGATAACACCGGGGAGCTGTTTTTT. Protein product: CASSLVVAGDNTGELFF.

The chain recombines TRBV27 with TRBJ2-1; 7 bases line up with TRBD2. Trimming took 0 bases from V and 5 from J; bases not matched to a gene: 7. CDR3 length: 16 amino acids. Germline V gene sequence: CDR1 MNHEY, CDR2 SMNVEV (reference sequence). CDR3 residues: CASSLSVGRHHNEQFF. CDR3 sequence (DNA): TGTGCCAGCAGTTTATCAGTCGGGAGGCACCACAATGAGCAGTTCTTC.

This sequence joins TRBV6-6 and TRBJ2-1; 9 nucleotides match TRBD2. This CDR3 has 15 amino acids. Unmatched junction bases numbered 7, after V lost 5 bases and J lost 5 bases. In germline, CDR1 is MNHNY, CDR2 SVGAGI (reference sequence). CDR3 region: CASSERTSENNEQFF. The CDR3, as DNA: TGTGCCAGCAGTGAGCGGACTAGCGAGAACAATGAGCAGTTCTTC.

V and J are TRBV12-3 or TRBV12-4 and TRBJ1-1; D gene ambiguous. V lost 6 bases and J lost 0, with 11 bases in between. CDR3 size: 14 residues. The CDR3 loop reads CASRLDGLNTEAFF. For the CDR3, the DNA is TGTGCCAGCAGGCTCGACGGGTTGAACACTGAAGCTTTCTTT.

This clonotype was counted only a few times. The chain carries TRBV19 and TRBJ2-5; D not resolved. Germline assignment: CDR1 LNHDA and CDR2 SQIVND (reference sequence). V was trimmed by 3 bases and J by 4 bases, leaving 12 bases between them. The CDR3 has 14 amino acids. CDR3 in amino acids: CASSMFGRRETQYF. In nucleotides, the CDR3 is TGTGCCAGTAGTATGTTCGGGCGGCGAGAGACCCAGTACTTC. Full variable domain (missing parts from reference TRBV19 and TRBJ2-5): DGGITQSPKYLFRKEGQNVTLSCEQNLNHDAMYWYRQDPGQGLRLIYYSQIVNDFQKGDIAEGYSVSREKKESFPLTVTSAQKNPTAFYLCASSMFGRRETQYFGPGTRLLVL.

The chain has TRBV20-1 and TRBJ2-7; D is unclear. V shed 0 bases and J shed 0 bases, with 12 bases lying between them. This CDR3 region has 15 residues. CDR1 is DFQATT, CDR2 SNEGSKA, per germline (reference sequence). Here the CDR3 DNA reads TGCAGTGCTAGAGATCAGAGAGTTAGCTCCTACGAGCAGTACTTC. Translating gives CSARDQRVSSYEQYF.

This chain joins TRBV7-8 and TRBJ2-3; no reliable D call. V was clipped by 7 bases and J by 5 bases, with 13 bases between them. This CDR3 comprises 13 residues. Germline assignment: CDR1 SGHVS and CDR2 FQNEAQ. In DNA form, the CDR3 reads TGTGCCAGCACCCTTAGAATGGTAGATACGCAGTATTTT. Protein: CASTLRMVDTQYF.

The chain combines TRBV20-1 with TRBJ2-2; no clear D. The V and J ends lost 0 bases and 6 bases respectively, with 17 bases between them. The CDR3 spans 16 residues. From germline, CDR1 is DFQATT and CDR2 SNEGSKA (reference sequence). The CDR3 nucleotides are TGCAGTGCTAGAGATTGGGCCCCCACATCCCCCGGGGAGCTGTTTTTT. This encodes CSARDWAPTSPGELFF.

This chain links TRBV12-3 or TRBV12-4 with TRBJ1-2; D possibly corresponds to TRBD1 (6 bases). Trimming removed 5 bases at V and 2 bases at J, with 15 bases between. This CDR3 contains 15 residues. As DNA, the CDR3 is TGTGCCAGCAGTCCACAGGGCCTCCGGAACTATGGCTACACCTTC. It yields the protein CASSPQGLRNYGYTF.

This clonotype was detected a few times. The V gene is TRBV12-3 or TRBV12-4, the J gene TRBJ1-1, with a possible D match to TRBD1 (5 bases). The CDR3 runs to 13 residues. Trimming took off 0 bases at V and 5 bases at J, with 7 bases between the two ends. Written as DNA, the CDR3 is TGTGCCAGCAGTTTAGCCCGGACAACTGAAGCTTTCTTT. Its protein product is CASSLARTTEAFF.

The chain joins TRBV7-2 to TRBJ2-7, with 11 nucleotides matching TRBD2. The CDR3 has 16 amino acids. Trimming removed 3 bases from V and 3 bases from J; junction bases left unmatched: 7. Looked up from germline, CDR1 is SGHTA and CDR2 is FQGNSA. The DNA of the CDR3 is TGTGCCAGCAGCTTCGAGACTAGCGGGATAGGCTACGAGCAGTACTTC. It yields the protein CASSFETSGIGYEQYF.

This clonotype occurred many times. This chain connects TRBV28 to TRBJ2-3, with 11 positions matching TRBD2. Per germline, CDR1 MDHEN and CDR2 SYDVKM. V gave up 3 bases and J gave up 5 bases; unmatched junction bases: 19. This CDR3 comprises 20 residues. In DNA form, the CDR3 reads TGTGCCAGCAGTTTCTTTCAGTCCAAGACTAGCGGGGTCCAACGAGATACGCAGTATTTT. Amino acids: CASSFFQSKTSGVQRDTQYF.

The chain joins TRBV11-2 to TRBJ1-1, with TRBD1 matching over 7 bases. The CDR3 sequence is 15 residues long. Germline CDR1 is SGHAT and CDR2 is FQNNGV. V lost 4 bases to trimming and J lost 0 bases; unmatched junction nucleotides: 5. CDR3 amino acids: CASSYSTGMNTEAFF. As DNA, the CDR3 is TGTGCCAGCAGCTATTCGACAGGGATGAACACTGAAGCTTTCTTT.